Listed here are 26 T cell receptor beta chains from one sample, sequenced in a study of cytomegalovirus exposure and HLA in healthy donors. Primers for the PCR totalled 60 Vbeta and 13 Jbeta. Sequencing used immunoSEQ multiplex PCR; TCRdb keeps in-frame clones, though not all of them. Found here are roughly 200,000 clones, 75% of them singletons; the top ten hold about 2.9%. Sample: PBMCs. Receptors were obtained from a male donor in good health and CMV-seronegative.

The chain links TRBV11-2 to TRBJ1-6; D is ambiguous. The ends were cut back, 2 bases at V and 4 bases at J, with 9 bases in the middle. The germline V gene has CDR1 SGHAT and CDR2 FQNNGV. The CDR3 contains 15 residues. CDR3: CASSLLTWYNSPLHF. The CDR3 region has the DNA TGTGCCAGCAGCTTATTGACATGGTATAATTCACCCCTCCACTTT.

The V call is TRBV19, the J call TRBJ2-1; 10 positions match TRBD1. Losses at the gene ends were 1 base for V and 8 bases for J; bases not matched to a gene: 2. The V gene's germline CDR1 is LNHDA and CDR2 SQIVND (reference sequence). The CDR3 extends over 14 amino acids. The CDR3 spells CASSIVGTGDEQFF. The CDR3 DNA reads TGTGCCAGTAGTATAGTGGGGACAGGGGATGAGCAGTTCTTC.

This clone was counted between two and nine times. The CDR3 nucleotides read TGTGCCAGCAGTTCCGTATGGCTAGCGGGGATCTCCTACAATGAGCAGTTCTTC. It yields the protein CASSSVWLAGISYNEQFF. The chain employs TRBV28 and TRBJ2-1; 9 nucleotides match TRBD2. CDR1 is MDHEN, CDR2 SYDVKM, per germline. Germline trimming cut 4 bases from V and 0 bases from J; bases unmatched to any gene: 10. This CDR3 contains 18 residues.

The chain combines TRBV7-2 with TRBJ2-2, with a weak D call TRBD1 (5 bases). V was cut by 1 base and J by 8 bases, with 11 bases left in between. The germline V gene encodes CDR1 SGHTA and CDR2 FQGNSA. This CDR3 has 14 residues. The CDR3 bases are TGTGCCAGCAGCTTAGTTATTAAGGGGGGGGAGCTGTTTTTT. Residues: CASSLVIKGGELFF.

The CDR3 DNA reads as TGTGCCAGCAGTAACCCAGGGGGTAGCACAGATACGCAGTATTTT. It translates to CASSNPGGSTDTQYF. The rearrangement links TRBV4-2 to TRBJ2-3; TRBD1 matches at 7 bases. Per the germline V gene, CDR1 is LGHNA and CDR2 is YNFKEQ. The CDR3 covers 15 residues. The junction had 6 bases not matched to a gene; V was cut back by 6 bases and J by 0 bases.

This clone was picked up a small number of times. The chain recombines TRBV18 with TRBJ1-1, with D perhaps TRBD1 (5 bases). CDR1 and CDR2 from the germline V gene are KGHSH and LQKENI. The germline V and J ends were trimmed by 3 bases and 3 bases, with 14 bases remaining between them. The CDR3 runs 15 residues. The CDR3 DNA reads as TGTGCCAGCTCACCTTTTAGGGGTGTGGACACTGAAGCTTTCTTT. This encodes CASSPFRGVDTEAFF.

This clone was seen a few times. The chain employs TRBV6-6 and TRBJ2-1, with 11 bases aligning to TRBD2. The junction had 12 bases not matched to a gene; V was cut back by 7 bases and J by 10 bases. Germline V gene data show CDR1 as MNHNY and CDR2 as SVGAGI (reference sequence). This CDR3 is 15 amino acids long. The CDR3 loop reads CASKPLAGGPAEQFF. The CDR3, as DNA: TGTGCCAGCAAACCTTTAGCGGGAGGGCCGGCAGAGCAGTTCTTC.

CDR3 residues: CASTANSIEQYF. DNA for the CDR3: TGTGCCAGCACCGCAAACAGCATCGAGCAGTACTTC. This chain uses TRBV11-2 with TRBJ2-7; no clear D gene. Germline CDR1 is SGHAT and CDR2 is FQNNGV. The V and J ends lost 7 bases and 6 bases respectively, with 13 bases between them. The CDR3 sequence is 12 residues long.

The chain couples TRBV10-2 to TRBJ1-1, with D uncertain. The V gene lost 10 bases and the J gene lost 5 bases, with 14 bases spanning the gap. The V gene's germline CDR1 is WSHSY and CDR2 SAAADI. The CDR3 totals 12 residues. CDR3 nucleotide sequence: TGCGCCACCCAACCTGCGAGTACTGAAGCTTTCTTT. Its translation: CATQPASTEAFF.

This chain connects TRBV4-2 to TRBJ2-3; 11 nucleotides line up with TRBD2. CDR3 size: 19 residues. CDR1 and CDR2 (germline): LGHNA, YNFKEQ. The V segment lost 0 bases and the J segment 6 bases; nucleotides outside the gene matches: 14. The CDR3 DNA reads TGTGCCAGCAGCCAAGACGGGGTAGCGGGAGGGGGCTCACACGATACGCAGTATTTT. It yields the protein CASSQDGVAGGGSHDTQYF.

The chain is built from TRBV6-1 and TRBJ2-3, with a possible D match to TRBD1 (6 bases). V lost 11 bases and J lost 4, with 22 bases in between. Germline CDR1 reads MNHNS; CDR2 reads SASEGT. CDR3 size: 15 residues. This CDR3 is CAGGTTGFVADTQYF. In DNA form, the CDR3 reads TGTGCCGGGGGAACGACAGGTTTTGTGGCAGATACGCAGTATTTT.

The CDR3 loop reads CASSQDLRGSSDTQYF. CDR3 coding DNA: TGCGCCAGCAGCCAAGATCTTCGTGGGAGCTCAGATACGCAGTATTTT. V is TRBV4-3 and J is TRBJ2-3, with D possibly being TRBD2 (5 bases). Trimming left V 0 bases short and J 4 bases short, with 14 bases between. CDR3 length: 16 amino acids. Germline V gene data show CDR1 as LGHNA and CDR2 as YSLEER.

V usage is TRBV7-9 and J usage is TRBJ1-5; 7 bases are shared with TRBD1. CDR3 length equals 14 residues. J gave up 4 bases and V 5 bases, and 5 bases lay outside the gene matches. Germline values: CDR1 SEHNR, CDR2 FQNEAQ (reference sequence). The CDR3 DNA reads as TGTGCCAGCAGCGTAGGGACAGAGAATCAGCCCCAGCATTTT. This gives the protein CASSVGTENQPQHF.

The CDR3 region has the DNA TGCGCCAGCAGCCAAGATGGGGCTGAGGCAGGGATTCTATACGAGCAGTACTTC. It yields the protein CASSQDGAEAGILYEQYF. The chain carries TRBV4-1 and TRBJ2-7; D might be TRBD1 (5 bases). Germline CDR1 and CDR2: MGHRA and YSYEKL. Trimming removed 0 bases from V and 4 bases from J, with 22 bases in between. This CDR3 contains 18 residues.

This sequence joins TRBV30 and TRBJ1-1; 7 bases agree with TRBD1. The CDR3 loop spans 11 amino acids. Germline trimming cut 8 bases from V and 11 bases from J; bases unmatched to any gene: 11. Germline V gene sequence: CDR1 GTSNPN, CDR2 SVGIG (reference sequence). The CDR3 sequence: CAGGRGADAFF. The CDR3 DNA reads as TGTGCCGGAGGCAGGGGGGCGGATGCTTTCTTT.

The chain employs TRBV19 and TRBJ2-5, with D maybe TRBD1 (6 bases). The DNA end is more similar to TRBJ2-7, so the J call may be wrong. The CDR3 totals 13 residues. Germline CDR1 LNHDA, CDR2 SQIVND (reference sequence). DNA for the CDR3: TGTGCCAGTAGTTCCACAGGGTTCTACGAGCAGTACTTC. Residues: CASSSTGFYEQYF.

This clone turned up a few times. The chain is built from TRBV6-1 and TRBJ1-2; D not certain. V lost 3 bases, J lost 4 bases, and 12 bases lay in between. The CDR3 consists of 14 residues. Per germline, CDR1 MNHNS and CDR2 SASEGT. CDR3 nucleotide sequence: TGTGCCAGCAGTGAGAGCCCGGAGGTCTATGGCTACACCTTC. It codes for CASSESPEVYGYTF.

V usage is TRBV11-2 and J usage is TRBJ2-7, with 8 bases that match TRBD1. The germline gives CDR1 SGHAT, CDR2 FQNNGV. Trimming removed 2 bases from V and 6 bases from J; junction bases left unmatched: 12. This CDR3 is built from 16 residues. Written as DNA, the CDR3 is TGTGCCAGCAGCTTATCCCCAGGGACAGGATTCTCCGAGCAGTACTTC. It codes for CASSLSPGTGFSEQYF. The full variable domain, in which reference TRBV11-2 and TRBJ2-7 provide the parts outside the CDR3, is EAGVAQSPRYKIIEKRQSVAFWCNPISGHATLYWYQQILGQGPKLLIQFQNNGVVDDSQLPKDRFSAERLKGVDSTLKIQPAKLEDSAVYLCASSLSPGTGFSEQYFGPGTRLTVT.

The J gene is TRBJ1-5, the V gene TRBV30; D remains unclear. The CDR3 totals 17 residues. CDR1 and CDR2 from the germline V gene are GTSNPN and SVGIG (reference sequence). With 0 bases removed from V and 4 bases from J, the gap between germline ends came to 19 bases. Written as DNA, the CDR3 is TGTGCCTGGAGTGTACGGTATGGCGAGTCTAGTAATCAGCCCCAGCATTTT. It specifies CAWSVRYGESSNQPQHF.

This clone was observed a handful of times. The chain employs TRBV6-4 and TRBJ1-4; D gene ambiguous. The V gene's germline CDR1 is MRHNA and CDR2 SNTAGT. The CDR3 consists of 15 residues. V was trimmed by 6 bases and J by 6 bases, leaving 17 bases between them. CDR3 DNA sequence: TGTGCCAGCAGCGAAACGGGAGACCAGTATGAAAAACTGTTTTTT. It codes for CASSETGDQYEKLFF.

This clone was seen only once. CDR3 sequence reads: CASSLARKQPQHF. Written as DNA, the CDR3 is TGTGCCAGCAGTTTAGCCAGGAAACAGCCCCAGCATTTT. V usage is TRBV28 and J usage is TRBJ1-5; D gene ambiguous. Germline assignment: CDR1 MDHEN and CDR2 SYDVKM. V was clipped by 2 bases and J by 7 bases, with 9 bases between them. The CDR3 covers 13 residues.

A few counts support this clone. The rearrangement uses TRBV2 and TRBJ2-7; D not resolved. Germline V CDR1 and CDR2: SNHLY, FYNNEI. The CDR3 is 16 residues long. The germline V and J ends were trimmed by 6 bases and 0 bases, with 18 bases remaining between them. The CDR3 DNA reads as TGTGCCAGCAGATTACAAGTGCACCGGGTCTCCTACGAGCAGTACTTC. It is translated as CASRLQVHRVSYEQYF.

V usage is TRBV6-6 and J usage is TRBJ2-7; maybe TRBD1 (5 bases). CDR3 length equals 15 residues. Trimming removed 3 bases from V and 0 bases from J, with 12 bases in between. Germline V gene data show CDR1 as MNHNY and CDR2 as SVGAGI (reference sequence). The CDR3 protein is CASSYIQVSSYEQYF. The CDR3 bases are TGTGCCAGCAGTTATATACAGGTTAGCTCCTACGAGCAGTACTTC.

The chain links TRBV28 to TRBJ2-5; TRBD2 matches at 16 bases. Looked up from germline, CDR1 is MDHEN and CDR2 is SYDVKM. The CDR3 has 17 residues. The V and J ends lost 3 bases and 4 bases, in that order; junction bases with no gene match: 5. CDR3 loop: CASSLGLAGGGRETQYF. In DNA, the CDR3 is TGTGCCAGCAGTTTGGGACTAGCGGGAGGGGGGCGAGAGACCCAGTACTTC.

The chain employs TRBV9 and TRBJ2-5, with 9 bases fitting TRBD1. The CDR3 loop spans 15 amino acids. Germline assignment: CDR1 SGDLS and CDR2 YYNGEE. The junction had 9 bases not matched to a gene; V was cut back by 4 bases and J by 5 bases. The CDR3 sequence is CASSPGTGTGETQYF. DNA of the CDR3: TGTGCCAGCAGCCCGGGGACAGGGACGGGGGAGACCCAGTACTTC.

The rearrangement uses TRBV11-2 and TRBJ2-7; 8 bases are a match to TRBD1. V dropped 0 bases and J dropped 6; count of bases not matched to a gene: 7. Germline CDR1 reads SGHAT; CDR2 reads FQNNGV. The CDR3 is 15 amino acids. The CDR3 coding sequence is TGTGCCAGCAGCTTAGATGCCAGGGGGCGAGGCGAGCAGTACTTC. It codes for CASSLDARGRGEQYF.